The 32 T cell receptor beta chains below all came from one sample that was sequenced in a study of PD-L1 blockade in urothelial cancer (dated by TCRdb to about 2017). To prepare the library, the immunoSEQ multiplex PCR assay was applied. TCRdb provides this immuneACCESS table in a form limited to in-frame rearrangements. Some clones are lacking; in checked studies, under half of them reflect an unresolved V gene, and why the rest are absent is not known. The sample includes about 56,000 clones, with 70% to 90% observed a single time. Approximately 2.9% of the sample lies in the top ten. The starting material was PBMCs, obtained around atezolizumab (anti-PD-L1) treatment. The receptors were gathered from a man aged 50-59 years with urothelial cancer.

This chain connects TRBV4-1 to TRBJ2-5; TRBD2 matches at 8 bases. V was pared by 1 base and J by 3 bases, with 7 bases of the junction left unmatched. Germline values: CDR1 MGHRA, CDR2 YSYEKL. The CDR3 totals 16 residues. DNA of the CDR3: TGCGCCAGCAGCCAAGGAAGCGGGAGAACGGAAGAGACCCAGTACTTC. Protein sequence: CASSQGSGRTEETQYF.

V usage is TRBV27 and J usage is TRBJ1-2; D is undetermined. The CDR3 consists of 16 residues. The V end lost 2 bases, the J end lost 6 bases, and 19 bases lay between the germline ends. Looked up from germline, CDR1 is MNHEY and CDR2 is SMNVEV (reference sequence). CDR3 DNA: TGTGCCAGCAGTTTACCTCGGGCCTTCACGAGGGATGGCTACACCTTC. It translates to CASSLPRAFTRDGYTF.

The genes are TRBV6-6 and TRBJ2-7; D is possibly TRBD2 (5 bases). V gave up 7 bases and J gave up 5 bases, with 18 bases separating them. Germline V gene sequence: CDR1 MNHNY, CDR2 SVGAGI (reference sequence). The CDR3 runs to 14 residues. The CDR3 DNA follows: TGTGCCAGCAACCCAATGGCCGGGATCAACGAGCAGTACTTC. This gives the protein CASNPMAGINEQYF.

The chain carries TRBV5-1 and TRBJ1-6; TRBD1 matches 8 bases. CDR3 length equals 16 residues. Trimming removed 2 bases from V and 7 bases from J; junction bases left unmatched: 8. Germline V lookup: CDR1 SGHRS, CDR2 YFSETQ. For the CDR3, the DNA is TGCGCCAGCAGCTTTGCGACAGGGGTTCGGAATTCACCCCTCCACTTT. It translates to CASSFATGVRNSPLHF.

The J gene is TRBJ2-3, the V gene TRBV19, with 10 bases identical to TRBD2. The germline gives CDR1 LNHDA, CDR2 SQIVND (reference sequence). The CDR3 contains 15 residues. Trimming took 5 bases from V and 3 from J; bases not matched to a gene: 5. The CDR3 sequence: CASSSAGGWTDTQYF. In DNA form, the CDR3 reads TGTGCCAGTAGTTCAGCGGGAGGGTGGACAGATACGCAGTATTTT.

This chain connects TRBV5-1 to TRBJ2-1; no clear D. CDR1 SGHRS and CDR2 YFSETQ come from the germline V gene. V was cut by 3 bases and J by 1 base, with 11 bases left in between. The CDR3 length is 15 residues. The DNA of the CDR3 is TGCGCCAGCAGCTCAACTCTAGGTTCCTACAATGAGCAGTTCTTC. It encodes CASSSTLGSYNEQFF.

The CDR3 loop is CASLSGATEAFF. CDR3 nucleotide sequence: TGTGCAAGTCTCTCTGGGGCCACTGAAGCTTTCTTT. The rearrangement uses TRBV12-2 and TRBJ1-1; the listed D gene, TRBD1, was not tested against the DNA. TRBV12-2 represents a pseudogene. CDR3 length: 12 residues.

This chain's CDR3 is CASSELRSGKVTQYF. The CDR3 DNA is TGTGCCAGCAGCGAGCTTCGGTCAGGGAAAGTGACCCAGTACTTC. The V call is TRBV2, the J call TRBJ2-5, with a possible D match to TRBD1 (5 bases). This CDR3 contains 15 residues. With 6 bases removed from V and 7 bases from J, the gap between germline ends came to 21 bases. Germline V gene lookup returns CDR1 SNHLY and CDR2 FYNNEI.

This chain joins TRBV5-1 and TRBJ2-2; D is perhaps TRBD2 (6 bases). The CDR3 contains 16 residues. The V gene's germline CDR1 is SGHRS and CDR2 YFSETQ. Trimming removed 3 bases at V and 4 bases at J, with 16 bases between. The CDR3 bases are TGCGCCAGCAGCTCGAACGCGGGAATGGGCACCGGGGAGCTGTTTTTT. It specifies CASSSNAGMGTGELFF.

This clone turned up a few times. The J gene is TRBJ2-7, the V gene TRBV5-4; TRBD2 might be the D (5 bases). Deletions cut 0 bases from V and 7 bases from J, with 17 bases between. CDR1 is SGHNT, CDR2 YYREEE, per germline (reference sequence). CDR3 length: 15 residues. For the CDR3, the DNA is TGTGCCAGCAGCTTGGGTATTGACACAACGGGGGAGCAGTACTTC. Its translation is CASSLGIDTTGEQYF.

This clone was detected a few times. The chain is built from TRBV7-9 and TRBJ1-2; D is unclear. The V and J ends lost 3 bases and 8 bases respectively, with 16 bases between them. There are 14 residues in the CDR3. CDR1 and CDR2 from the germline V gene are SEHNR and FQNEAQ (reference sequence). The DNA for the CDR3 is TGTGCCAGCAGCTTGGAAGGACTTTCGGGGGGCTACACCTTC. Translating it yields CASSLEGLSGGYTF. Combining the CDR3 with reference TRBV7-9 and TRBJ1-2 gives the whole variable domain DTGVSQNPRHKITKRGQNVTFRCDPISEHNRLYWYRQTLGQGPEFLTYFQNEAQLEKSRLLSDRFSAERPKGSFSTLEIQRTEQGDSAMYLCASSLEGLSGGYTFGSGTRLTVV.

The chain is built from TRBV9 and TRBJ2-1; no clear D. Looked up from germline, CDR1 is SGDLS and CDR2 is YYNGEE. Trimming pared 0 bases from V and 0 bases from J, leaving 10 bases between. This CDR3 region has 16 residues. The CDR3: CASSVAAVYSYNEQFF. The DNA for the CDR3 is TGTGCCAGCAGCGTAGCCGCGGTGTACTCCTACAATGAGCAGTTCTTC.

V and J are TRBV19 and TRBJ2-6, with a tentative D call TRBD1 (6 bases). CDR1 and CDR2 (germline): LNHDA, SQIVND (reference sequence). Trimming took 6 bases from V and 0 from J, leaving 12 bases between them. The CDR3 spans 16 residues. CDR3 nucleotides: TGTGCCAGTAGACCTATACAGGGCTCTGGGGCCAACGTCCTGACTTTC. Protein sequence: CASRPIQGSGANVLTF.

The CDR3 coding sequence is TGTGCCAGCAGTTTACTGGACACCTCTCTCCCCCTCCACTTT. Amino acid sequence: CASSLLDTSLPLHF. J is TRBJ1-6 and V is TRBV27; a possible D gene is TRBD1 (5 bases). Between the trimmed V and J ends, which lost 2 bases and 13 bases, there was a span of 15 bases. This CDR3 is 14 amino acids long. Germline V CDR1 and CDR2: MNHEY, SMNVEV (reference sequence).

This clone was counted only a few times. CDR3 sequence reads: CASSLSISGGEAFF. In nucleotides, the CDR3 is TGTGCCAGCAGTTTATCGATTTCCGGCGGTGAAGCTTTCTTT. V usage is TRBV27 and J usage is TRBJ1-1; D remains unclear. Germline CDR1 and CDR2: MNHEY and SMNVEV (reference sequence). The CDR3 extends over 14 amino acids. V shed 0 bases and J shed 7 bases, with 12 bases lying between them.

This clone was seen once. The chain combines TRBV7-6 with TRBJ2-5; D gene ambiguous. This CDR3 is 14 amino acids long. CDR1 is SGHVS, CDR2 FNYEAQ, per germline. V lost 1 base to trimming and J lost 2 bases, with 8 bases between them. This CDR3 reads CASSLDRVQETQYF. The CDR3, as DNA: TGTGCCAGCAGCTTAGACCGGGTTCAAGAGACCCAGTACTTC.

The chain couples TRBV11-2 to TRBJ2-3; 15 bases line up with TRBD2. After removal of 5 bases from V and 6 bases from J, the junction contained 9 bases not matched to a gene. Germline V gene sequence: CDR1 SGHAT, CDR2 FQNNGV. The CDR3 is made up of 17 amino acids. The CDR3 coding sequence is TGTGCCAGCAGCCCAGGAGGGACTAGCGGGAGGTTTGATACGCAGTATTTT. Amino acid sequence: CASSPGGTSGRFDTQYF.

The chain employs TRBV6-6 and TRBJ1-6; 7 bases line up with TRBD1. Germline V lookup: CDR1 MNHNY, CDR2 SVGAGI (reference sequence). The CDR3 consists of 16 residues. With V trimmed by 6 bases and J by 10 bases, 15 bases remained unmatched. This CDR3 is CASRPYPTGSGSPLHF. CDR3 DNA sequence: TGTGCCAGCAGACCTTACCCGACAGGGTCGGGATCACCCCTCCACTTT.

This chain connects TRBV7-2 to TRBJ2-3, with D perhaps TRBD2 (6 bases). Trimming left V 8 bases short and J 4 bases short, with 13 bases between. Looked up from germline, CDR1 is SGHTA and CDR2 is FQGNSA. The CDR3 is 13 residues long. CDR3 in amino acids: CASRNSGSDTQYF. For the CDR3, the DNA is TGTGCCAGCCGGAATAGCGGTTCAGATACGCAGTATTTT. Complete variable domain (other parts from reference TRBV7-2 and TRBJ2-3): GAGVSQSPSNKVTEKGKDVELRCDPISGHTALYWYRQSLGQGLEFLIYFQGNSAPDKSGLPSDRFSAERTGGSVSTLTIQRTQQEDSAVYLCASRNSGSDTQYFGPGTRLTVL.

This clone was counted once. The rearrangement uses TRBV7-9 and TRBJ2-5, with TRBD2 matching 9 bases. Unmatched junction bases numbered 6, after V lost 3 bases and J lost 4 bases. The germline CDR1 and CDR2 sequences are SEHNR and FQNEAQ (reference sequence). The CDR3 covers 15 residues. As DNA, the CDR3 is TGTGCCAGCAGCTTCACGCGGGAGGGCACAGAGACCCAGTACTTC. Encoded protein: CASSFTREGTETQYF.

The CDR3 DNA reads TGTGCCAGCAGCCAAGATCTTTCGGAGTCTAGCACAGATACGCAGTATTTT. Its translation is CASSQDLSESSTDTQYF. The chain has TRBV14 and TRBJ2-3; D call uncertain. Germline V gene data show CDR1 as SGHDN and CDR2 as FVKESK. CDR3 length equals 17 residues. Trimming took 0 bases from V and 0 from J, leaving 13 bases between them.

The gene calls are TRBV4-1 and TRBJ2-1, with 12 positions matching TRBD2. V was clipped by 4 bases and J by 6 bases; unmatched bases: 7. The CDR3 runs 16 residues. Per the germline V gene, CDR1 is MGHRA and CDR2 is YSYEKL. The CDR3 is CASSRLAGDRVNEQFF. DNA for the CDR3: TGCGCCAGCAGCCGACTAGCGGGAGATCGGGTCAATGAGCAGTTCTTC.

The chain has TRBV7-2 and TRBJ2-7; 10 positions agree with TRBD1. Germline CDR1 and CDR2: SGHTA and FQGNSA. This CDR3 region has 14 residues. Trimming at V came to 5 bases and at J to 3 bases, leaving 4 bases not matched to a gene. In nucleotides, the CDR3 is TGTGCCAGCAGCCCGACAGGGGGCGGCTACGAGCAGTACTTC. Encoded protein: CASSPTGGGYEQYF. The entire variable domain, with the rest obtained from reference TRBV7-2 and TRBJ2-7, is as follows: GAGVSQSPSNKVTEKGKDVELRCDPISGHTALYWYRQSLGQGLEFLIYFQGNSAPDKSGLPSDRFSAERTGGSVSTLTIQRTQQEDSAVYLCASSPTGGGYEQYFGPGTRLTVT.

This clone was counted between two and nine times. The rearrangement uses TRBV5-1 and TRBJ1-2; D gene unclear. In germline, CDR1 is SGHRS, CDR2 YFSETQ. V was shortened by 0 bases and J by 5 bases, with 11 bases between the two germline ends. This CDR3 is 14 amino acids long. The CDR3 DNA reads TGCGCCAGCAGCTTGGAGCGGGTGTCGTATGGCTACACCTTC. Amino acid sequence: CASSLERVSYGYTF.

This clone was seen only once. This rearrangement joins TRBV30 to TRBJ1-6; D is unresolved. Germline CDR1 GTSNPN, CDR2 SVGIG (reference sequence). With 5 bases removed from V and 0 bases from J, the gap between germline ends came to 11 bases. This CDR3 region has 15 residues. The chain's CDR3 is CAWHAGVSYNSPLHF. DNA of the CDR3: TGTGCCTGGCACGCGGGAGTCTCCTATAATTCACCCCTCCACTTT.

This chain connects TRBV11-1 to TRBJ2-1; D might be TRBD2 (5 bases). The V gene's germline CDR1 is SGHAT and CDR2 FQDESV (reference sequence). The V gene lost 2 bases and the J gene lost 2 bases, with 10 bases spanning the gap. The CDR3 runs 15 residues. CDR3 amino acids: CASSLKRSPYNEQFF. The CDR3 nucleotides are TGTGCCAGCAGCTTAAAGCGGTCGCCCTACAATGAGCAGTTCTTC.

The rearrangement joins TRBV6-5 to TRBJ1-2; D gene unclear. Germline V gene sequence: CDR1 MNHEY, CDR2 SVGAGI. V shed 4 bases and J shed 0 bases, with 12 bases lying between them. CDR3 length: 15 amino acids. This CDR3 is CASSFSGRANYGYTF. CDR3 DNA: TGTGCCAGCAGTTTTAGCGGCAGAGCTAACTATGGCTACACCTTC.

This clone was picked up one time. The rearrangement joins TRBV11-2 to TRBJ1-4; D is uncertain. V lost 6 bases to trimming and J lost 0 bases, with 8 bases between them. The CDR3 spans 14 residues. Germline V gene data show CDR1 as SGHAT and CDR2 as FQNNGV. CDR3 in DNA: TGTGCCAGCAGTGCGCGGGCAACTAATGAAAAACTGTTTTTT. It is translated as CASSARATNEKLFF.

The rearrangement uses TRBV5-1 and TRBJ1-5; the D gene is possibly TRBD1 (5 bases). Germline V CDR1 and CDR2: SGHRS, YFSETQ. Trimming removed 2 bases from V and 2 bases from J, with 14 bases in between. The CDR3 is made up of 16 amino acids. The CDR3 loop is CASSLAGPGGNQPQHF. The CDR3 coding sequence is TGCGCCAGCAGCTTAGCAGGGCCGGGGGGCAATCAGCCCCAGCATTTT.

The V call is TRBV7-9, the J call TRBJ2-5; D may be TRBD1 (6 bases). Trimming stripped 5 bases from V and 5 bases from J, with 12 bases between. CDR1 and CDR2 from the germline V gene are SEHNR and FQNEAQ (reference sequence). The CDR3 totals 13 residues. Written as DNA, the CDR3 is TGTGCCAGCAGCACAACAGGGTTTGAGACCCAGTACTTC. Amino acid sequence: CASSTTGFETQYF.

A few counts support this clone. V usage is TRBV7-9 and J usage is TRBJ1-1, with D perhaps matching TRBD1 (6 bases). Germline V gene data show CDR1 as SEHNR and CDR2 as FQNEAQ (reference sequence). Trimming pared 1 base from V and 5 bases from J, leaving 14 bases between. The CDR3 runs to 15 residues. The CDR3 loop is CASSLGGGRLTEAFF. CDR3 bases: TGTGCCAGCAGCTTAGGCGGGGGGCGCCTGACTGAAGCTTTCTTT.

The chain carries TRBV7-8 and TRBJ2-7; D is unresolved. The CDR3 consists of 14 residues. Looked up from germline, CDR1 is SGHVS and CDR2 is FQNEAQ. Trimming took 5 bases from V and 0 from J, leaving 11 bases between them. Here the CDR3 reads CASSQRRSSYEQYF. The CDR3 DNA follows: TGTGCCAGCAGCCAAAGGAGAAGCTCCTACGAGCAGTACTTC. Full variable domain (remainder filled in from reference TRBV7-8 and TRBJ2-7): GAGVSQSPRYKVAKRGQDVALRCDPISGHVSLFWYQQALGQGPEFLTYFQNEAQLDKSGLPSDRFFAERPEGSVSTLKIQRTQQEDSAVYLCASSQRRSSYEQYFGPGTRLTVT.